These 30 T cell receptor beta chains originate from one sample sequenced in a study of blood T cell repertoires in COVID-19. The table came from immunoSEQ multiplex PCR; TCRdb's copy has only in-frame clones and leaves some out. The sample comprises 38,000 or so clones, approximately 78% of which are singletons, and about 40% rests with the top ten. The sample was peripheral blood. Source of these receptors: a human donor in a cohort sampled during active or convalescent COVID-19. The donor label of this sample is uncertain.

The chain carries TRBV5-1 and TRBJ1-3, with D perhaps TRBD1 (6 bases). Germline-derived CDR1 and CDR2 are SGHRS and YFSETQ. V lost 2 bases and J lost 2, with 8 bases in between. This CDR3 spans 14 amino acids. The CDR3 bases are TGCGCCAGCAGCTTCGGACAGCCTGGAAACACCATATATTTT. This sequence encodes CASSFGQPGNTIYF.

The chain carries TRBV24-1 and TRBJ2-4; 9 nucleotides match TRBD1. With V trimmed by 7 bases and J by 8 bases, 8 bases remained unmatched. CDR1 and CDR2 (germline): KGHDR, SFDVKD. The CDR3 runs to 14 residues. The CDR3 here is CATSGQGPGDIQYF. For the CDR3, the DNA is TGTGCCACCAGCGGACAGGGGCCCGGGGACATTCAGTACTTC.

This chain connects TRBV24-1 to TRBJ1-1; D might be TRBD1 (5 bases). Per germline, CDR1 KGHDR and CDR2 SFDVKD. V was shortened by 8 bases and J by 0 bases, with 9 bases between the two germline ends. The CDR3 is 13 amino acids. The CDR3 region is CATTDTMNTEAFF. DNA for the CDR3: TGTGCCACCACGGACACCATGAACACTGAAGCTTTCTTT.

This sequence joins TRBV19 and TRBJ2-1, with TRBD2 matching over 16 bases. With V trimmed by 2 bases and J by 3 bases, 10 bases remained unmatched. The CDR3 spans 20 residues. The germline V gene has CDR1 LNHDA and CDR2 SQIVND (reference sequence). The CDR3 nucleotides are TGTGCCAGTAGTATATCCCCCGGGACTAGCGGGAGGGTGGGCTACAATGAGCAGTTCTTC. Its translation is CASSISPGTSGRVGYNEQFF.

The chain uses TRBV7-2 and TRBJ2-7; 13 bases match TRBD2. Germline V gives CDR1 SGHTA, CDR2 FQGNSA. The CDR3 length is 16 residues. V trimming: 5 bases; J trimming: 2 bases; junction bases outside the gene matches: 6. The CDR3 nucleotides read TGTGCCAGCAGCCTAGGACTAGCGGGAGCCCCCTACGAGCAGTACTTC. It translates to CASSLGLAGAPYEQYF.

This chain uses TRBV27 with TRBJ1-2, with 11 bases matching TRBD1. Germline CDR1 and CDR2: MNHEY and SMNVEV (reference sequence). CDR3 length: 14 residues. Losses at the gene ends were 5 bases for V and 7 bases for J; bases not matched to a gene: 6. For the CDR3, the DNA is TGTGCCAGCAGTCCCGGACAGGGGGCGCTTGGCTACACCTTC. Its protein is CASSPGQGALGYTF.

The V call is TRBV7-9, the J call TRBJ1-1; possibly TRBD1 for D (6 bases). V dropped 4 bases and J dropped 1 base, with 16 bases sitting between them. The V gene's germline CDR1 is SEHNR and CDR2 FQNEAQ (reference sequence). The CDR3 consists of 16 residues. CDR3 region: CASSSGSGQPNTEAFF. The CDR3 DNA follows: TGTGCCAGCAGCTCCGGGTCGGGACAACCGAACACTGAAGCTTTCTTT.

This clone was seen more than once but under ten times. The sample contains more than one DNA sequence encoding this CDR3. This chain joins TRBV24-1 and TRBJ2-6, with no clear D. Between the trimmed V and J ends, which lost 8 bases and 0 bases, there was a span of 4 bases. The CDR3 covers 13 residues. Germline-derived CDR1 and CDR2 are KGHDR and SFDVKD. The DNA of the CDR3 is TGTGCCACCATGGCCTCTGGGGCCAACGTCCTGACTTTC. Residues: CATMASGANVLTF.

The rearrangement uses TRBV11-2 and TRBJ2-4, with 9 bases aligning to TRBD1. Trimming removed 5 bases from V and 6 bases from J; junction bases left unmatched: 8. The CDR3 runs to 15 residues. Germline loops: CDR1 SGHAT, CDR2 FQNNGV. In DNA form, the CDR3 reads TGTGCCAGCAGCCCAACAGGGGGCGCCGGAAACATTCAGTACTTC. Its protein is CASSPTGGAGNIQYF.

The J gene is TRBJ1-1, the V gene TRBV12-3 or TRBV12-4, with TRBD1 identical over 7 bases. Trimming cost V 2 bases and J 7 bases; bases outside gene matches: 4. The CDR3 consists of 13 residues. The CDR3 loop reads CASSLYRDSEAFF. In nucleotides, the CDR3 is TGTGCCAGCAGTTTATACCGGGACAGTGAAGCTTTCTTT.

This clone was picked up a small number of times. The V call is TRBV7-9, the J call TRBJ2-2, with 10 bases that match TRBD2. The CDR3 runs 17 residues. V was clipped by 1 base and J by 5 bases; unmatched bases: 7. CDR1 and CDR2 from the germline V gene are SEHNR and FQNEAQ (reference sequence). The CDR3 nucleotides are TGTGCCAGCAGCTTAGAGGCTAGCGGGAGTGTAACCGGGGAGCTGTTTTTT. Amino acids: CASSLEASGSVTGELFF.

This clone was recorded a few times. V and J are TRBV12-3 or TRBV12-4 and TRBJ1-6, with D possibly being TRBD1 (5 bases). V shed 11 bases and J shed 9 bases, with 17 bases lying between them. The CDR3 totals 13 residues. The CDR3: CASSRGGFSPLHF. The CDR3 DNA is TGTGCCTCATCGAGGGGAGGATTTTCACCCCTCCACTTT.

The chain recombines TRBV6-4 with TRBJ2-7; the match to TRBD1 covers 8 bases. Unmatched junction bases numbered 22, after V lost 6 bases and J lost 0 bases. CDR3 length: 20 amino acids. Germline V CDR1 and CDR2: MRHNA, SNTAGT. DNA of the CDR3: TGTGCCAGCAGCGATGATCAGGGGGCAGGGCGGGACGAGAGCTCCTACGAGCAGTACTTC. This sequence encodes CASSDDQGAGRDESSYEQYF.

The chain couples TRBV12-5 to TRBJ1-1, with D possibly TRBD1 on 6 matching bases. Germline loops: CDR1 LGHNT, CDR2 FRNRAP. The CDR3 length is 14 residues. The ends were cut back, 1 base at V and 4 bases at J, with 10 bases in the middle. CDR3 region: CASGLGEGGTEAFF. The CDR3 bases are TGTGCTAGTGGTTTGGGGGAAGGGGGCACTGAAGCTTTCTTT.

This clone showed up just a few times. The rearrangement uses TRBV29-1 and TRBJ1-1; D possibly corresponds to TRBD1 (6 bases). CDR1 and CDR2 from the germline V gene are SQVTM and ANQGSEA. This CDR3 has 13 amino acids. The ends were cut back, 3 bases at V and 0 bases at J, with 8 bases in the middle. Here the CDR3 reads CSVERGLNTEAFF. CDR3 sequence (DNA): TGCAGCGTTGAGCGGGGGCTGAACACTGAAGCTTTCTTT.

The chain carries TRBV9 and TRBJ2-7; D call uncertain. V shed 4 bases and J shed 6 bases, with 17 bases lying between them. Germline V lookup: CDR1 SGDLS, CDR2 YYNGEE. CDR3 size: 14 residues. The CDR3 sequence: CASSPARTPGEQYF. CDR3 coding DNA: TGTGCCAGCAGCCCCGCACGCACCCCGGGCGAGCAGTACTTC.

The chain carries TRBV9 and TRBJ1-1; 8 bases are shared with TRBD1. The CDR3 sequence is 15 residues long. Germline values: CDR1 SGDLS, CDR2 YYNGEE. The V segment lost 1 base and the J segment 3 bases; nucleotides outside the gene matches: 5. The CDR3 loop is CASSVIETGDTEAFF. For the CDR3, the DNA is TGTGCCAGCAGCGTAATAGAGACAGGGGACACTGAAGCTTTCTTT.

The genes are TRBV19 and TRBJ1-5, with TRBD1 matching over 7 bases. J gave up 0 bases and V 5 bases, and 10 bases lay outside the gene matches. CDR3 size: 17 residues. Germline-derived CDR1 and CDR2 are LNHDA and SQIVND (reference sequence). In DNA, the CDR3 is TGTGCCAGTAGTCCTCGACAGGGTACTTATAGCAATCAGCCCCAGCATTTT. It translates to CASSPRQGTYSNQPQHF.

This chain uses TRBV11-3 with TRBJ2-1; the match to TRBD2 covers 9 bases. The CDR3 runs to 15 residues. Germline trimming cut 3 bases from V and 9 bases from J; bases unmatched to any gene: 9. In germline, CDR1 is SGHNT, CDR2 YENEEA. This CDR3 is CASSFPPAGGSEQFF. In DNA form, the CDR3 reads TGTGCCAGCAGCTTTCCCCCAGCGGGAGGCTCTGAGCAGTTCTTC.

The chain carries TRBV18 and TRBJ1-2, with D hard to call. V lost 3 bases and J 4 bases, leaving 12 bases between the germline ends. CDR1 KGHSH and CDR2 LQKENI come from the germline V gene. This CDR3 is built from 14 residues. The CDR3 loop reads CASSPEGAGYGYTF. The CDR3 DNA sequence: TGTGCCAGCTCACCTGAGGGAGCTGGCTATGGCTACACCTTC. The variable domain in full, with the rest retrieved from reference TRBV18 and TRBJ1-2, is NAGVMQNPRHLVRRRGQEARLRCSPMKGHSHVYWYRQLPEEGLKFMVYLQKENIIDESGMPKERFSAEFPKEGPSILRIQQVVRGDSAAYFCASSPEGAGYGYTFGSGTRLTVV.

This clone was picked up a small number of times. The V gene is TRBV7-9, the J gene TRBJ1-2; tentative D call: TRBD1 (5 bases). The germline V gene has CDR1 SEHNR and CDR2 FQNEAQ (reference sequence). There are 13 residues in the CDR3. V lost 4 bases and J lost 8, with 14 bases in between. The CDR3 region is CASSWGEGGGYTF. CDR3 DNA: TGTGCCAGCAGCTGGGGGGAGGGTGGAGGCTACACCTTC.

This chain links TRBV25-1 with TRBJ2-3; D is unresolved. Per the germline V gene, CDR1 is MGHDK and CDR2 is SYGVNS. Trimming took 4 bases from V and 0 from J, leaving 11 bases between them. The CDR3 is 15 amino acids. The CDR3 nucleotides are TGTGCCAGCAGTGTCGGCAAACAGAGCACAGATACGCAGTATTTT. This encodes CASSVGKQSTDTQYF.

The chain links TRBV5-1 to TRBJ2-2; D not resolved. The germline V and J ends were trimmed by 1 base and 8 bases, with 6 bases remaining between them. Germline CDR1 SGHRS, CDR2 YFSETQ. The length of the CDR3 is 12 residues. CDR3 amino acids: CASSLYGGELFF. In nucleotides, the CDR3 is TGCGCCAGCAGCTTGTACGGGGGGGAGCTGTTTTTT. The whole variable domain, remainder taken from reference TRBV5-1 and TRBJ2-2, is KAGVTQTPRYLIKTRGQQVTLSCSPISGHRSVSWYQQTPGQGLQFLFEYFSETQRNKGNFPGRFSGRQFSNSRSEMNVSTLELGDSALYLCASSLYGGELFFGEGSRLTVL.

The V and J genes are TRBV9 and TRBJ1-2, with 11 bases lining up with TRBD1. J lost 7 bases, V lost 2 bases, and 4 bases had no gene match. Per germline, CDR1 SGDLS and CDR2 YYNGEE. This CDR3 is built from 14 residues. The CDR3 spells CASSVGQGEGGYTF. CDR3 bases: TGTGCCAGCAGCGTGGGACAGGGGGAAGGTGGCTACACCTTC.

The CDR3 is CASSVGGGSASYEQYF. CDR3 nucleotide sequence: TGTGCCAGCAGCGTAGGCGGTGGATCAGCCTCCTACGAGCAGTACTTC. The chain recombines TRBV9 with TRBJ2-7; no firm D call. The CDR3 loop spans 16 amino acids. V was cut by 0 bases and J by 0 bases, with 13 bases left in between. In germline, CDR1 is SGDLS, CDR2 YYNGEE.

The chain has TRBV5-1 and TRBJ1-4; 8 bases align to TRBD1. In germline, CDR1 is SGHRS, CDR2 YFSETQ. V trimming: 6 bases; J trimming: 6 bases; junction bases outside the gene matches: 7. This CDR3 contains 14 residues. The CDR3 protein is CASKLTGVDEKLFF. The CDR3 bases are TGCGCCAGCAAATTGACAGGGGTCGATGAAAAACTGTTTTTT.

The gene calls are TRBV20-1 and TRBJ2-7; 7 bases map to TRBD1. V dropped 6 bases and J dropped 6; count of bases not matched to a gene: 5. The length of the CDR3 is 11 residues. Germline CDR1 is DFQATT and CDR2 is SNEGSKA (reference sequence). The CDR3, as DNA: TGCAGTGCACGAGGGGGCGTCGAGCAGTACTTC. Protein product: CSARGGVEQYF.

V gene TRBV7-2 combines with J gene TRBJ2-1; D is possibly TRBD2 (6 bases). Germline V lookup: CDR1 SGHTA, CDR2 FQGNSA. This CDR3 has 15 amino acids. The V end was cut by 1 base, the J end by 3 bases, with 10 bases between. CDR3 bases: TGTGCCAGCAGCTTAGGGGGGACTGGCTACAATGAGCAGTTCTTC. As protein: CASSLGGTGYNEQFF.

Notes on this clone: Other DNA sequences in this specimen translate into the identical CDR3. V is TRBV6-5 and J is TRBJ1-2, with 8 bases aligning to TRBD1. CDR1 is MNHEY, CDR2 SVGAGI, per germline. Unmatched junction bases numbered 7, after V lost 2 bases and J lost 8 bases. The CDR3 contains 14 residues. The CDR3 protein is CASSYTGQGAGYTF. In nucleotides, the CDR3 is TGTGCCAGCAGTTACACTGGACAGGGCGCGGGCTACACCTTC.

CDR3 sequence (DNA): TGTGCCAGCAGCCAAGCGGGTGGAGCCAAAAACATTCAGTACTTC. Translating gives CASSQAGGAKNIQYF. The chain recombines TRBV4-2 with TRBJ2-4; no clear D. The CDR3 contains 15 residues. Germline lookup yields CDR1 LGHNA and CDR2 YNFKEQ. Trimming pared 1 base from V and 0 bases from J, leaving 7 bases between.